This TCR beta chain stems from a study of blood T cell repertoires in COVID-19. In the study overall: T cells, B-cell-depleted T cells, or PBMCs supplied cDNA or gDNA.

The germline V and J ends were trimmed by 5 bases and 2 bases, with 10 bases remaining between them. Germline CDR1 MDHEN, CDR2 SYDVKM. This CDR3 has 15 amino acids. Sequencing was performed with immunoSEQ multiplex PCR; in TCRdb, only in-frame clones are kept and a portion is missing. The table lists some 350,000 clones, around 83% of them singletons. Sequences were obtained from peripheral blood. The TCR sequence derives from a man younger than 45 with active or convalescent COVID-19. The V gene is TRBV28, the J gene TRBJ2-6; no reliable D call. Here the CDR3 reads CASSPSGTGANVLTF. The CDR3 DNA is TGTGCCAGCAGTCCCTCAGGTACTGGGGCCAACGTCCTGACTTTC.